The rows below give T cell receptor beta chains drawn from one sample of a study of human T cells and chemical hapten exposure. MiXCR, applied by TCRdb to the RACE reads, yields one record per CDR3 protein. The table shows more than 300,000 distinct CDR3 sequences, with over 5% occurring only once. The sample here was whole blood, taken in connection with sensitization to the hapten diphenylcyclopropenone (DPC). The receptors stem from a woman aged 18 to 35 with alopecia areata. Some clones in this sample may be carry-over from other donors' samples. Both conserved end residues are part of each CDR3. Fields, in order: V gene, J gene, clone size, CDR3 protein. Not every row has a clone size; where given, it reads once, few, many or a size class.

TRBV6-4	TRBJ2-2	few	CASSDARNTGELFF
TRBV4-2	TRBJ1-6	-	CASTPRPGAYNSPLHF
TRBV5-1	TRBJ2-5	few	CASSPDPRGRETQYF
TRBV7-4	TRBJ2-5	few	CASSLVRDTQETQYF
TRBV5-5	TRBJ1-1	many	CASSFRQGEGAFF
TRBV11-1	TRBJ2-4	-	CASSRSGPSTDF
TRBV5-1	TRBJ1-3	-	CASSLTGGTSGNTIYF
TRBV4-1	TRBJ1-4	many	CASSPWGDRANEKLFF
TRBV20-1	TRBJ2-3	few	CSAPRGEVPADTQYF
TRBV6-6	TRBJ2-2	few	CAIKLDRGYTGELFF
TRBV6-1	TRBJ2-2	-	CASSGSGLSTGELFF
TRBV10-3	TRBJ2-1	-	CAILTPSPYNEQFF
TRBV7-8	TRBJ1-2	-	CASSPSVGILPYGYTF
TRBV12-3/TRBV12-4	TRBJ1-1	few	CASTWSFQGAAEAFF
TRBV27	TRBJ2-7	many	CASTYIGQGGGYEQYF
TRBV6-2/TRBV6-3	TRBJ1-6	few	CASSYHTGGNSPLHF
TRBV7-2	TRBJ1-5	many	CASSSSSNQPQHF
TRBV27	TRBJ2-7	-	CASSLGEGTVPFHEQYF
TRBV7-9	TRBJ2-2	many	CASSLEGLTGELFF
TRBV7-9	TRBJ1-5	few	CASSQDTRQPQHF
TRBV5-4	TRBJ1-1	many	CASSSTGDMNTEAFF
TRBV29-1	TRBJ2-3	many	CSVAGLADTDTQYF
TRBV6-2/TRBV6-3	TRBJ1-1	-	CASSQGSLAFF
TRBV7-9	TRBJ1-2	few	CASSLDDGRNYGYTF
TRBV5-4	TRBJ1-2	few	CASSSGQPNYGYTF
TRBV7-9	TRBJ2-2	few	CASSLVVGTGFSRELFF
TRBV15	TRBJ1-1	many	CATSRDREGVMNTEAFF
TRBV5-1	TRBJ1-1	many	CASSLEGATEAFF
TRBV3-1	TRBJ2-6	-	CASSQDPIRWGANVLTF
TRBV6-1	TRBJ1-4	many	CASSPEGGASGEKLFF
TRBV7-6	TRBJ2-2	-	CASSLGGRITGELFF
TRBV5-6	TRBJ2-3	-	CASSSGTYSTDTQYF
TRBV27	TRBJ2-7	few	CASSVSDRDYEQYF
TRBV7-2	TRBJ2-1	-	CASSTTGKSSYNEQFF
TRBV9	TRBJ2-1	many	CASSPPGEGSYNEQFF
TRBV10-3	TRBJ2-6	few	CAIGPDSSPGANVLTF
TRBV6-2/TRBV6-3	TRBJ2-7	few	CASTSSREVQYF
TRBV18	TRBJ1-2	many	CASSPFRDSGPYGYTF
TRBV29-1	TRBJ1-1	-	CSAGRGNEAFF
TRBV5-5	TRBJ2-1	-	CASSRRIDTGGSEQFF
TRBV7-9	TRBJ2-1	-	CASSLEGHLEQFF
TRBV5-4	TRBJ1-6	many	CASSFNRGLGSPLHF
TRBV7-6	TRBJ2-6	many	CASSLFFEDGSFPPGANVLTF
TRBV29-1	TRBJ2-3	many	CSVERLAGEGTDTQYF
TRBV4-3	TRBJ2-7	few	CASSQDWRNYGGEQYF
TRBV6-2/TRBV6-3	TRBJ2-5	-	CASSYDGAPGETQYF
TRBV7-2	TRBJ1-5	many	CASSFGPSNQPQHF
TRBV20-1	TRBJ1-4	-	CSARKPGVLATNEKLFF
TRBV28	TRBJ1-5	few	CATKGGGWSQHF
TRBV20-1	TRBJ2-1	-	CSAPPGTGTNEQFF
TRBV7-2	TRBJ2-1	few	CASSPLQLRGGNEQFF
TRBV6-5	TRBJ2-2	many	CASKGTGELFF